A single T cell receptor beta chain is shown here with its context. The antigen is unknown. The CDR3 loop spans 15 amino acids. In germline, CDR1 is MDHEN, CDR2 SYDVKM. Trimming left V 5 bases short and J 0 bases short, with 11 bases between. The data were taken from a study of T cell responses to AZD1222 COVID-19 vaccine. General study findings and limits: The donors showed a predominance of white British ancestry and of females, with possible underestimation of clonal diversity. The CD4 TCRs associated with vaccination extended across spike and predominated at 160-218 and 743-854.

Assay used: immunoSEQ multiplex PCR; TCRdb lists only in-frame clones, some missing. The sample records tens of thousands of clones, about 72% being singletons. The clonotype originates from an adult in good health. The sequences come from peripheral blood, collected on day 0 of AZD1222 vaccination. This chain joins TRBV28 and TRBJ1-3, with D unclear. The CDR3 bases are TGTGCCAGCAGTCCTCCGCGGTACTCTGGAAACACCATATATTTT. Protein product: CASSPPRYSGNTIYF.